Each of the 4 T cell receptor beta chains below was sequenced from the same sample in a study of blood T cell repertoires in COVID-19. The data were produced by immunoSEQ multiplex PCR, yet TCRdb's version contains in-frame clones alone and is incomplete. Of about 310,000 clones in the sample, 80% to 90% were seen once. The specimen sequenced was PBMCs or T cells enriched from blood (not recorded which). All receptors derive from a woman aged 18-35 years who had recovered from COVID-19.

The chain combines TRBV28 with TRBJ2-7; 7 bases map to TRBD1. V dropped 1 base and J dropped 0; count of bases not matched to a gene: 3. Germline lookup yields CDR1 MDHEN and CDR2 SYDVKM. CDR3 length: 15 residues. The CDR3 DNA reads TGTGCCAGCAGTTTATCGGGACAGATCTCCTACGAGCAGTACTTC. As protein: CASSLSGQISYEQYF.

The CDR3 region is CASSNRGQSLYEQYF. Written as DNA, the CDR3 is TGTGCCAGCAGCAACAGGGGACAGTCCCTCTACGAGCAGTACTTC. The V gene is TRBV14, the J gene TRBJ2-7, with TRBD1 identical over 7 bases. After removal of 5 bases from V and 3 bases from J, the junction contained 10 bases not matched to a gene. The CDR3 has 15 residues. In germline, CDR1 is SGHDN, CDR2 FVKESK.

The chain carries TRBV4-1 and TRBJ1-2; 8 nucleotides match TRBD1. The J segment lost 3 bases and the V segment lost 4 bases, leaving 7 bases of the junction unmatched. The CDR3 loop spans 15 amino acids. The germline CDR1 and CDR2 sequences are MGHRA and YSYEKL. CDR3: CASSPWTGQYYGYTF. In DNA form, the CDR3 reads TGCGCCAGCAGCCCGTGGACAGGGCAATACTATGGCTACACCTTC.

This clone was seen a single time. The chain uses TRBV12-3 or TRBV12-4 and TRBJ1-1; maybe TRBD1 (5 bases). This CDR3 has 11 amino acids. Trimming stripped 7 bases from V and 6 bases from J, with 9 bases between. CDR3 amino acids: CASTQGSEAFF. The CDR3 region has the DNA TGTGCCAGCACTCAGGGTTCTGAAGCTTTCTTT.